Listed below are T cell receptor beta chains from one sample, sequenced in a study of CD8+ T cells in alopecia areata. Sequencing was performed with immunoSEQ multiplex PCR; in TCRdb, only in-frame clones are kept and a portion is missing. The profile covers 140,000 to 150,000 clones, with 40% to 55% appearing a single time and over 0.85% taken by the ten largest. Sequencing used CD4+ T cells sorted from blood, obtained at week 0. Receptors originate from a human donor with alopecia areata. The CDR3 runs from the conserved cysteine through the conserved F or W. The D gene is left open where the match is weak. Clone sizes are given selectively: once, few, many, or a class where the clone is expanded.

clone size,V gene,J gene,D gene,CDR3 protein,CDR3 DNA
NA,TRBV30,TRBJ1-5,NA,CAWSANSNQPQHF,TGTGCCTGGAGTGCGAATAGCAATCAGCCCCAGCATTTT
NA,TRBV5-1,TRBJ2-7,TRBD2,CASSSRTSGGFSYEQYF,TGCGCCAGCAGCTCCAGGACTAGCGGGGGTTTCTCCTACGAGCAGTACTTC
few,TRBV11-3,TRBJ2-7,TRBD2,CASRNIEGAREWYEQYF,TGTGCCAGCAGAAACATCGAGGGTGCGCGGGAGTGGTACGAGCAGTACTTC
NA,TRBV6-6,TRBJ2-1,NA,CASSYSAAGGLGEQFF,TGTGCCAGCAGTTACTCCGCGGCAGGGGGGCTGGGGGAGCAGTTCTTC
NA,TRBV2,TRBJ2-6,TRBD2,CASTNRGVSGANVLTF,TGTGCCAGCACCAACCGGGGGGTCTCTGGGGCCAACGTCCTGACTTTC
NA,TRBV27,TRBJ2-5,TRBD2,CASSLGGRKETQYF,TGTGCCAGCAGTTTAGGCGGGAGGAAAGAGACCCAGTACTTC
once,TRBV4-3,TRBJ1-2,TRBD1,CASSHDDRASGYTF,TGCGCCAGCAGCCACGACGACAGGGCGTCTGGCTACACCTTC
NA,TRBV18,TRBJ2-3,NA,CASSPPVWDTQYF,TGTGCCAGCTCACCACCGGTTTGGGATACGCAGTATTTT
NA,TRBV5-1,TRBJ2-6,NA,CASSITGTGANVLTF,TGCGCCAGCAGCATCACAGGGACTGGGGCCAACGTCCTGACTTTC
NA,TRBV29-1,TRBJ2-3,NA,CSVGIDSVTDTQYF,TGCAGCGTTGGTATAGACTCGGTCACAGATACGCAGTATTTT
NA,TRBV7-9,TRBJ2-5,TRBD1,CASSRLIPGQWKQETQYF,TGTGCCAGCAGCAGGCTTATACCGGGACAGTGGAAGCAAGAGACCCAGTACTTC
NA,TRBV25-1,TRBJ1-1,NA,CASSESGGVTEAFF,TGTGCCAGCAGTGAAAGTGGCGGTGTGACTGAAGCTTTCTTT
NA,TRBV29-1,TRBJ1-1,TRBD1,CSGLRGRNTEAFF,TGCAGCGGGCTGAGGGGGCGGAACACTGAAGCTTTCTTT
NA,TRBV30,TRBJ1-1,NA,CAWSIGTGQNTEAFF,TGTGCCTGGAGTATAGGAACGGGGCAGAACACTGAAGCTTTCTTT
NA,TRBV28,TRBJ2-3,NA,CASSGMSTDTQYF,TGTGCCAGCAGTGGGATGAGCACAGATACGCAGTATTTT
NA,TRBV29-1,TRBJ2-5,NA,CSGDTTGAQTQYF,TGCAGCGGGGACACAACAGGAGCACAGACCCAGTACTTC
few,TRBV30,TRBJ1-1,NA,CAWTISTGNTEAFF,TGTGCCTGGACCATATCGACCGGGAACACTGAAGCTTTCTTT
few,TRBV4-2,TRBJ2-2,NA,CASWGHNTGELFF,TGTGCCTCCTGGGGCCATAACACCGGGGAGCTGTTTTTT
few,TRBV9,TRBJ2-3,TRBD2,CASSPIAGLTDTQYF,TGTGCCAGCAGCCCCATAGCGGGACTCACAGATACGCAGTATTTT
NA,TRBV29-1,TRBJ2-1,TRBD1,CSVEPDRVGFNEQFF,TGCAGCGTGGAACCGGACAGGGTGGGGTTCAATGAGCAGTTCTTC
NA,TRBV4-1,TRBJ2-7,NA,CASSQGVGALGYEQYF,TGCGCCAGCAGCCAAGGTGTCGGAGCCCTTGGTTACGAGCAGTACTTC
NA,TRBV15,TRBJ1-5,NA,CATSNPMGGRGNQPQHF,TGTGCCACCAGCAATCCCATGGGGGGGCGCGGCAATCAGCCCCAGCATTTT
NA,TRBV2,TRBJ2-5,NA,CASSGFGRGVKTQYF,TGTGCCAGCAGTGGCTTTGGACGGGGAGTCAAGACCCAGTACTTC
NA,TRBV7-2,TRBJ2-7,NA,CASSLVATAAYEQYF,TGTGCCAGCAGCTTAGTTGCGACCGCCGCCTACGAGCAGTACTTC
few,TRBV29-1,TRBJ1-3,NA,CSVVQDSGNTIYF,TGCAGCGTTGTACAGGATTCTGGAAACACCATATATTTT
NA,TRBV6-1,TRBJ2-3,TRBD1,CASSARGQAEKDTQYF,TGTGCCAGCAGTGCCCGGGGACAGGCTGAAAAAGATACGCAGTATTTT
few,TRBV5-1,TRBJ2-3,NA,CASSLGRYTDTQYF,TGCGCCAGCAGCTTGGGGAGATACACAGATACGCAGTATTTT